The clone carrying this TCR beta chain was recorded at least ten times. The study amplified TCR beta CDR3 regions using RNA transcripts. The workflow started with a first-round RT-PCR run with HTBI primers and then moved on to a second-round multiplex PCR. In TCRdb, the multiplex PCR reads were re-called with MiXCR into one record per CDR3 protein. The sample carries some 160,000 distinct CDR3 sequences, 35% to 45% recorded once. These data come from a study of Graves' ophthalmopathy and Graves' hyperthyroidism. With a duration under 3 months, ophthalmopathy in the donors showed moderate-to-severe activity, CAS ≥3 and NOSPECS ≥4. The junction had 10 bases not matched to a gene; V was cut back by 4 bases and J by 3 bases. The V gene's germline CDR1 is SGHRS and CDR2 YFSETQ. The CDR3 covers 15 residues.

The receptor's source is a man aged 25 to 40 with Graves' ophthalmopathy. The rearrangement joins TRBV5-1 to TRBJ2-7; 7 nucleotides align to TRBD2. What was sequenced was peripheral blood. The CDR3 DNA follows: TGCGCCAGCAGCCGCTCGGCTAGCGGAGTCTACGAGCAGTACTTC. Translated: CASSRSASGVYEQYF.